Below, one T cell receptor beta chain is given with its context. Antigen unknown. These data originate in a study of cytomegalovirus exposure and HLA in healthy donors. About the research overall: There were around 390 genotyped donors. Of these, 75% to 90% fell in the genetic ancestry cluster associated with self-reported Caucasian donors.

The ends lost 3 bases at V and 7 bases at J; junction bases unmatched: 4. CDR3 size: 13 residues. CDR1 is SQVTM, CDR2 ANQGSEA, per germline. Study outcomes and limitations: Follow-up analysis found HLA locus-dependent TCR association rates, highest for DRB1 and lowest for HLA-C. In an earlier analysis, about 87% or about 30%: the productive usage of most TCR beta V segments.

The primer mix had 60 Vbeta and 13 Jbeta primers. In the original workflow: Around 11 million shared chains were among the approximately 76 million unique TCR beta chains that a later analysis counted. Method: immunoSEQ multiplex PCR; TCRdb's copy keeps in-frame clones and lacks some. From that table come the V and J calls and clone size; the DNA was used to work out D and trimming. The table shows 90,000 to 95,000 clones, with over 75% occurring only once. The gene calls are TRBV29-1 and TRBJ1-2; 11 bases match TRBD1. This sequence was found in a man younger than 30 in good health and CMV-seronegative. Sequences were obtained from PBMCs. Here the CDR3 reads CSVEGQGVSGYTF. The CDR3 region has the DNA TGCAGCGTTGAGGGACAGGGGGTGTCTGGCTACACCTTC.